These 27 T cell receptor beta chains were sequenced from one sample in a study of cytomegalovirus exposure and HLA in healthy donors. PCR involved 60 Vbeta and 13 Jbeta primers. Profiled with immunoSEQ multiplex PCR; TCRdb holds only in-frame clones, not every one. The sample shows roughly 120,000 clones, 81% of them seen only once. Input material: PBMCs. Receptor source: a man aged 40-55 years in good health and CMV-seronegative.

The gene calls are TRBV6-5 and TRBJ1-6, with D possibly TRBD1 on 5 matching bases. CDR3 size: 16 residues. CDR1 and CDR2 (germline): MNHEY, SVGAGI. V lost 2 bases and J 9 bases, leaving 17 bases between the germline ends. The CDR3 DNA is TGTGCCAGCAGTTACCAGGGTTCGGTAACCCGTTCACCCCTCCACTTT. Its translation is CASSYQGSVTRSPLHF.

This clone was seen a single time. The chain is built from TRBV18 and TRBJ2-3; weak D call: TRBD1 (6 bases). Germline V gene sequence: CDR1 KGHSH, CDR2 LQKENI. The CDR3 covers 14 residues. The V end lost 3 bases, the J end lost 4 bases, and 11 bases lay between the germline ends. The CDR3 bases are TGTGCCAGCTCACCCCCCTCAGGGGCAGATACGCAGTATTTT. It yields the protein CASSPPSGADTQYF.

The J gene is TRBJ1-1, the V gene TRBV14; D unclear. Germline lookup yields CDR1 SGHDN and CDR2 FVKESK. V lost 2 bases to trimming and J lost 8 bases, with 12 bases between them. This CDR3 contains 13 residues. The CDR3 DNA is TGTGCCAGCAGCCAACTCAGAGGCCGGGAAGCTTTCTTT. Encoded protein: CASSQLRGREAFF.

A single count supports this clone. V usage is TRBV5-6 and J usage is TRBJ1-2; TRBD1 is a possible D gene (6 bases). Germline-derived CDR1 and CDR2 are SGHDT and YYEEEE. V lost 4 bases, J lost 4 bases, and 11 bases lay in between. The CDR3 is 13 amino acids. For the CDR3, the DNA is TGTGCCAGCAGCCTTGGACAGCTCTATGGCTACACCTTC. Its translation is CASSLGQLYGYTF.

In nucleotides, the CDR3 is TGCGCCAGCAGCCAAGGCGGTCGGGGGGCCACAGATACGCAGTATTTT. This translates into CASSQGGRGATDTQYF. The rearrangement uses TRBV4-3 and TRBJ2-3, with D perhaps matching TRBD2 (7 bases). The germline V gene has CDR1 LGHNA and CDR2 YSLEER. V was clipped by 1 base and J by 2 bases, with 13 bases between them. The CDR3 totals 16 residues.

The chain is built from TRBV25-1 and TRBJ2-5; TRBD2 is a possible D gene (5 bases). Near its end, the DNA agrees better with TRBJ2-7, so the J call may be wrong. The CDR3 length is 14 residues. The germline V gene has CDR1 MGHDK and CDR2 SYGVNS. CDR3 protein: CASSMPGSTYEQYF. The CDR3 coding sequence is TGTGCCAGCTCTATGCCGGGGTCGACCTACGAGCAGTACTTC.

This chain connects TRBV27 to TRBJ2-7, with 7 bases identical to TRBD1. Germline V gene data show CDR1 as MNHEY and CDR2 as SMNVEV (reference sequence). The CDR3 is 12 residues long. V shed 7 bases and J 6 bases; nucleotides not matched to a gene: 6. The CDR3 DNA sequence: TGTGCCAGCACGACAGGGCCATCCGAGCAGTACTTC. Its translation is CASTTGPSEQYF.

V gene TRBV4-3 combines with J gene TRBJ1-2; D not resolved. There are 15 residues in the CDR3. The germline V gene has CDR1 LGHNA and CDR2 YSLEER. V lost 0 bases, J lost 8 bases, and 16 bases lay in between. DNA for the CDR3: TGCGCCAGCAGCCAAGATATTGTGAACGGCAGGGGCTACACCTTC. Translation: CASSQDIVNGRGYTF.

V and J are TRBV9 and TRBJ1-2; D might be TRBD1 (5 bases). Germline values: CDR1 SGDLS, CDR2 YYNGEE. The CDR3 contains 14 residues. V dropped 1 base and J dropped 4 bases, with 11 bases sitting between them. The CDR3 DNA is TGTGCCAGCAGCGTAAGATCGGGGGTCTATGGCTACACCTTC. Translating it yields CASSVRSGVYGYTF.

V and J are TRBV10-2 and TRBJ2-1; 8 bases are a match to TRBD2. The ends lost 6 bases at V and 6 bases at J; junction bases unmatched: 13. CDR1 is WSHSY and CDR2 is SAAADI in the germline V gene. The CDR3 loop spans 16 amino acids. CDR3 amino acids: CASRVFGGGNGNEQFF. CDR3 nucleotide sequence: TGCGCCAGCAGAGTCTTCGGGGGGGGCAACGGCAATGAGCAGTTCTTC.

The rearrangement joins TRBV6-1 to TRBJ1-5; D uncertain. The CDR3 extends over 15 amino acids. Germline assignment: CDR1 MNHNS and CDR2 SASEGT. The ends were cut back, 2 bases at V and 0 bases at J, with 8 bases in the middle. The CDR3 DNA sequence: TGTGCCAGCAGTGAATATAGTTATAGCAATCAGCCCCAGCATTTT. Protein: CASSEYSYSNQPQHF.

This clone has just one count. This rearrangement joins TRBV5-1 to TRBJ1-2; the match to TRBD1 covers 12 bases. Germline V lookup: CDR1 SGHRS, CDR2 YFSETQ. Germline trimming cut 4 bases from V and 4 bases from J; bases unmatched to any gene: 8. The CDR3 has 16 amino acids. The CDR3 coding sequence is TGCGCCAGCAGCCAAACCGGGACAGGGGGCGTCTATGGCTACACCTTC. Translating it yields CASSQTGTGGVYGYTF.

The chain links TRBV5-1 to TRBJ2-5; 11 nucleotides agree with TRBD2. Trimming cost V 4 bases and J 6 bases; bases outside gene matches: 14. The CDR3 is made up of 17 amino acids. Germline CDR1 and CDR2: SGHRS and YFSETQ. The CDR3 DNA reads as TGCGCCAGCAGCCTTAGCGGGGGGGCTTGGGAGCTGAAGACCCAGTACTTC. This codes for CASSLSGGAWELKTQYF.

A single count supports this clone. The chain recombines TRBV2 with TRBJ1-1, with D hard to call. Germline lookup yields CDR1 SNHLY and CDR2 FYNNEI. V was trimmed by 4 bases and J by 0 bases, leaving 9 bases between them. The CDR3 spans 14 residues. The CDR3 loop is CASSVAGLNTEAFF. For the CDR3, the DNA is TGTGCCAGCAGTGTCGCAGGCCTGAACACTGAAGCTTTCTTT.

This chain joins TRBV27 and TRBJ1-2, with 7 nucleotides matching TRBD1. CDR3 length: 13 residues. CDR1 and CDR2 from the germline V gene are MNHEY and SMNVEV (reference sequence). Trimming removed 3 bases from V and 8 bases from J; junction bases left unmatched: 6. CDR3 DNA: TGTGCCAGCAGTTTGGCACAGGGGTCGGGCTACACCTTC. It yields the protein CASSLAQGSGYTF.

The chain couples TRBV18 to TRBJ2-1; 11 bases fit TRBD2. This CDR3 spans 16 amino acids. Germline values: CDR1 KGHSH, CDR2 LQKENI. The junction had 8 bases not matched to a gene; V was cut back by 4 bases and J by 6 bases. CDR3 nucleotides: TGTGCCAGCTCACTAGCGGGAGGGTCCATGAGCAATGAGCAGTTCTTC. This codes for CASSLAGGSMSNEQFF.

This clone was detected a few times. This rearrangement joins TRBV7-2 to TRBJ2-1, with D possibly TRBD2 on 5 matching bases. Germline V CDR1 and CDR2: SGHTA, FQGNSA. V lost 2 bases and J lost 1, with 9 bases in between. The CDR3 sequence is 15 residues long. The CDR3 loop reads CASSLMTNSYNEQFF. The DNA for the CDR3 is TGTGCCAGCAGCTTAATGACTAATTCCTACAATGAGCAGTTCTTC.

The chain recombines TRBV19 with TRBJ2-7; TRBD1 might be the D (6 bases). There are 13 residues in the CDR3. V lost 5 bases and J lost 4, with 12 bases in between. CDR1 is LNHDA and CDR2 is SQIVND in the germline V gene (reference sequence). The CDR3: CASSLQGSYEQYF. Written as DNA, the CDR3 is TGTGCCAGTAGTTTACAGGGCTCTTACGAGCAGTACTTC.

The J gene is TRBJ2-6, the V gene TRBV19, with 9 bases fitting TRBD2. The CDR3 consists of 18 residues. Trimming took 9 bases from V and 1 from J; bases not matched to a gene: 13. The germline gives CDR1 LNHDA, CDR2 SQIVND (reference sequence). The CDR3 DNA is TGTGCCAGCACCACCATCGCGGGAGGGCCGTCTGGGGCCAACGTCCTGACTTTC. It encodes CASTTIAGGPSGANVLTF.

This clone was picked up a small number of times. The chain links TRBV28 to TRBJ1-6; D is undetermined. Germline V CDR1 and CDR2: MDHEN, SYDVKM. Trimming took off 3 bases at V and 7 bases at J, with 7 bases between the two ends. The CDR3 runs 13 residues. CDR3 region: CASSFNRNSPLHF. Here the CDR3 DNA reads TGTGCCAGCAGTTTTAACCGGAATTCACCCCTCCACTTT. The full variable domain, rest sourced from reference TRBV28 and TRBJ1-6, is DVKVTQSSRYLVKRTGEKVFLECVQDMDHENMFWYRQDPGLGLRLIYFSYDVKMKEKGDIPEGYSVSREKKERFSLILESASTNQTSMYLCASSFNRNSPLHFGNGTRLTVT.

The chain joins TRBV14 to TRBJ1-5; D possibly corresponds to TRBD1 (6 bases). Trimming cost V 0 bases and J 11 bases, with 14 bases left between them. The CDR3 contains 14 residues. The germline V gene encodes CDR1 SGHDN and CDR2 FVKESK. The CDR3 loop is CASSQDTQGGTQHF. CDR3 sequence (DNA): TGTGCCAGCAGCCAAGACACACAGGGAGGGACCCAGCATTTT.

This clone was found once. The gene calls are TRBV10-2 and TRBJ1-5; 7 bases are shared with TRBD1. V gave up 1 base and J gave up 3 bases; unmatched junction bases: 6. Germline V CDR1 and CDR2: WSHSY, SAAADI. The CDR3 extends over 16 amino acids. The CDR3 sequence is CASSELSGGFNQPQHF. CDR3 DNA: TGCGCCAGCAGTGAGTTGTCAGGGGGATTCAATCAGCCCCAGCATTTT.

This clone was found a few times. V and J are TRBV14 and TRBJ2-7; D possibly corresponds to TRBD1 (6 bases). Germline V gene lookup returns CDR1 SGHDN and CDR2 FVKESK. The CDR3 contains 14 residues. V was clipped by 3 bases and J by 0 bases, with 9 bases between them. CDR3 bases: TGTGCCAGCAGCCAGACAGGTAGCTCCTACGAGCAGTACTTC. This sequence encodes CASSQTGSSYEQYF.

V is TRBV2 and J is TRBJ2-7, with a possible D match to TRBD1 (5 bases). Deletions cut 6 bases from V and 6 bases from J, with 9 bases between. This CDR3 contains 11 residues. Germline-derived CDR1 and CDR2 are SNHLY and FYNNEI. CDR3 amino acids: CASRQGFEQYF. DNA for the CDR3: TGTGCCAGCAGGCAGGGTTTCGAGCAGTACTTC. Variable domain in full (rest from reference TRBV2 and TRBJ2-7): EPEVTQTPSHQVTQMGQEVILRCVPISNHLYFYWYRQILGQKVEFLVSFYNNEISEKSEIFDDQFSVERPDGSNFTLKIRSTKLEDSAMYFCASRQGFEQYFGPGTRLTVT.

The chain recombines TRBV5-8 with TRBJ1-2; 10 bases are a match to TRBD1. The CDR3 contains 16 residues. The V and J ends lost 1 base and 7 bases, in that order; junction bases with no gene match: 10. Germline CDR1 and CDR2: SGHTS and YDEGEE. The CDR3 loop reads CASSLPGTGVSLGYTF. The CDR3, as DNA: TGTGCCAGCAGCTTGCCCGGGACAGGGGTTTCACTTGGCTACACCTTC.

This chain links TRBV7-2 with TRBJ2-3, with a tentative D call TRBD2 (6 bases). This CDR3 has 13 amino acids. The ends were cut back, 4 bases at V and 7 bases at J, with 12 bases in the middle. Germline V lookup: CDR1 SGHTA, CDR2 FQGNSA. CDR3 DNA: TGTGCCAGCAGCTCCGGGGGTGGAAATACGCAGTATTTT. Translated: CASSSGGGNTQYF.

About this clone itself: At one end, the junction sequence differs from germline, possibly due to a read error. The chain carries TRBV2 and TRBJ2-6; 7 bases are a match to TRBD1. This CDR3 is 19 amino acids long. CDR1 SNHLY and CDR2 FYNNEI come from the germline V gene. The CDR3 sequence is CASSVIRTGTLSGANGLTF. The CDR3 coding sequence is TGTGCCAGCAGTGTGATCCGGACAGGCACTCTCTCTGGGGCCAACGGCCTGACTTTC.